Following are 26 T cell receptor beta chains from one sample sequenced in a study of cytomegalovirus exposure and HLA in healthy donors. 13 Jbeta primers and 60 Vbeta primers were used for the PCR. The repertoire was sequenced with immunoSEQ multiplex PCR; TCRdb's copy has only in-frame clones and lacks some. This table has 95,000 to 100,000 clones, around 79% appearing once. Sequencing was performed on PBMCs. All receptors derive from a woman in her thirties or forties in good health and CMV-seronegative.

The sample holds a few counts of this clone. The chain is built from TRBV4-2 and TRBJ1-1; D not resolved. The V end was cut by 1 base, the J end by 1 base, with 7 bases between. The CDR3 is 14 residues long. The V gene's germline CDR1 is LGHNA and CDR2 YNFKEQ. The CDR3 region has the DNA TGTGCCAGCAGCCAAGTTGCAGGGAACACTGAAGCTTTCTTT. Translating it yields CASSQVAGNTEAFF.

The rearrangement uses TRBV21-1 and TRBJ1-5; TRBD1, the table's D call, lacks a check against the DNA. TRBV21-1 is recorded as a pseudogene. The CDR3 spans 19 residues. The CDR3 bases are TGTGCCAGCAGCAAAGTTATACGGACAGGGGGCGCGAGCAATCAGCCCCAGCATTTT. This translates into CASSKVIRTGGASNQPQHF.

Worth noting for this clone: An end of the junction differs from the germline gene, which may be a read error. The sample contains more than one DNA sequence encoding this CDR3. The rearrangement joins TRBV19 to TRBJ1-6; a possible D gene is TRBD1 (5 bases). CDR1 is LNHDA and CDR2 is SQIVND in the germline V gene (reference sequence). CDR3 length: 13 residues. The CDR3 bases are TGTGCCAGTAGATTGGGGCTAAATTCCCCCCTCCACTTT. As protein: CASRLGLNSPLHF.

With regard to this clone: One end of the junction varies from germline; a read error may be responsible. The chain combines TRBV7-9 with TRBJ2-5; a possible D gene is TRBD1 (6 bases). Germline V gene data show CDR1 as SEHNR and CDR2 as FQNEAQ (reference sequence). CDR3 length: 14 amino acids. The CDR3 DNA reads TGTTCCAGCAGCCCCACCCAGGGGCAAGAGACCCAGTACTTC. It codes for CSSSPTQGQETQYF.

This clone was seen a handful of times. The chain recombines TRBV10-3 with TRBJ1-5; possibly TRBD1 for D (5 bases). V lost 0 bases and J lost 2, with 14 bases in between. The CDR3 runs to 17 residues. Germline values: CDR1 ENHRY, CDR2 SYGVKD. For the CDR3, the DNA is TGTGCCATCAGTGAGTCGGGGCAGGGCCGAGGCAATCAGCCCCAGCATTTT. Translated, it gives CAISESGQGRGNQPQHF.

This clone turned up a few times. J is TRBJ1-4 and V is TRBV5-1; maybe TRBD1 (5 bases). Germline-derived CDR1 and CDR2 are SGHRS and YFSETQ. This CDR3 region has 13 residues. V was clipped by 7 bases and J by 3 bases, with 10 bases between them. Written as DNA, the CDR3 is TGCGCCAGCTCGGGGGAGGCTAATGAAAAACTGTTTTTT. Translating gives CASSGEANEKLFF.

This sequence joins TRBV19 and TRBJ2-5, with D possibly TRBD1 on 6 matching bases. The CDR3 covers 14 residues. V was shortened by 1 base and J by 2 bases, with 8 bases between the two germline ends. From germline, CDR1 is LNHDA and CDR2 SQIVND (reference sequence). The DNA for the CDR3 is TGTGCCAGTAGTATAGGGGGACAACAAGAGACCCAGTACTTC. Translating gives CASSIGGQQETQYF.

The chain links TRBV7-9 to TRBJ2-5; the match to TRBD2 covers 10 bases. The V and J ends lost 4 bases and 1 base, in that order; junction bases with no gene match: 12. CDR1 SEHNR and CDR2 FQNEAQ come from the germline V gene (reference sequence). The CDR3 runs to 18 residues. The CDR3 DNA sequence: TGTGCCAGCAGCTCCACGGGGCTAGCGGGAGCCATCCAAGAGACCCAGTACTTC. Protein: CASSSTGLAGAIQETQYF.

This clone showed up just once. V gene TRBV2 combines with J gene TRBJ2-3, with D tentatively TRBD1 (6 bases). Trimming took 4 bases from V and 4 from J, leaving 12 bases between them. Per the germline V gene, CDR1 is SNHLY and CDR2 is FYNNEI. The CDR3 length is 14 residues. CDR3 DNA: TGTGCCAGCAGTGTAGAAGGGGGTCCAGATACGCAGTATTTT. Translating gives CASSVEGGPDTQYF.

This chain uses TRBV7-3 with TRBJ2-3; a possible D gene is TRBD2 (6 bases). CDR1 is SGHTA and CDR2 is FQGTGA in the germline V gene. This CDR3 has 14 amino acids. Trimming pared 0 bases from V and 6 bases from J, leaving 10 bases between. The CDR3: CASSLTGGSDTQYF. CDR3 coding DNA: TGTGCCAGCAGCTTAACGGGGGGATCCGATACGCAGTATTTT.

The V gene is TRBV9, the J gene TRBJ2-5; D is perhaps TRBD1 (5 bases). Germline V lookup: CDR1 SGDLS, CDR2 YYNGEE. V was clipped by 0 bases and J by 5 bases, with 14 bases between them. The CDR3 runs 15 residues. CDR3 loop: CASSVAPGRDETQYF. DNA for the CDR3: TGTGCCAGCAGCGTAGCTCCAGGGCGCGACGAGACCCAGTACTTC.

The gene calls are TRBV7-9 and TRBJ2-7, with 14 bases matching TRBD2. Trimming cost V 5 bases and J 0 bases; bases outside gene matches: 6. The CDR3 runs to 17 residues. The germline CDR1 and CDR2 sequences are SEHNR and FQNEAQ (reference sequence). The CDR3 DNA reads TGTGCCAGCAGCCCCGGGGGACTAGCGGGAGTCTCCTACGAGCAGTACTTC. Translating it yields CASSPGGLAGVSYEQYF.

The chain is built from TRBV28 and TRBJ2-7, with D uncertain. Trimming took off 3 bases at V and 4 bases at J, with 7 bases between the two ends. Germline V gene data show CDR1 as MDHEN and CDR2 as SYDVKM. The CDR3 extends over 12 amino acids. CDR3 amino acids: CASSLLRYEQYF. CDR3 sequence (DNA): TGTGCCAGCAGTTTGTTACGGTACGAGCAGTACTTC.

The rearrangement links TRBV2 to TRBJ2-5; D is perhaps TRBD2 (6 bases). CDR1 SNHLY and CDR2 FYNNEI come from the germline V gene. This CDR3 contains 13 residues. Deletions cut 7 bases from V and 5 bases from J, with 14 bases between. The DNA for the CDR3 is TGTGCCAGCACCGGGGCCCGGGAGGAGACCCAGTACTTC. This translates into CASTGAREETQYF.

The chain is built from TRBV7-9 and TRBJ1-5, with D perhaps matching TRBD1 (6 bases). Germline CDR1 and CDR2: SEHNR and FQNEAQ (reference sequence). The CDR3 sequence is 16 residues long. V gave up 5 bases and J gave up 6 bases, with 20 bases separating them. CDR3 loop: CASSLNDGGAGQPQHF. For the CDR3, the DNA is TGTGCCAGCAGCCTAAACGATGGGGGGGCCGGTCAGCCCCAGCATTTT.

V gene TRBV5-1 combines with J gene TRBJ2-5, with D possibly TRBD2 on 5 matching bases. Trimming took 3 bases from V and 5 from J, leaving 17 bases between them. The CDR3 runs to 15 residues. Germline CDR1 is SGHRS and CDR2 is YFSETQ. The CDR3 DNA reads as TGCGCCAGCAGCTCGGACTTACCCATCGGGGAGACCCAGTACTTC. Its translation is CASSSDLPIGETQYF.

The chain employs TRBV27 and TRBJ2-5, with 10 nucleotides matching TRBD1. In germline, CDR1 is MNHEY, CDR2 SMNVEV (reference sequence). V lost 4 bases and J lost 0; bases outside the gene matches: 8. The CDR3 length is 17 residues. CDR3 amino acids: CASSSRTGGFYQETQYF. The CDR3 nucleotides are TGTGCCAGCAGTTCGAGGACAGGGGGTTTTTACCAAGAGACCCAGTACTTC.

The V call is TRBV4-2, the J call TRBJ1-5; the D gene is possibly TRBD1 (5 bases). This CDR3 is 14 amino acids long. The V gene lost 1 base and the J gene lost 1 base, with 5 bases spanning the gap. Germline V lookup: CDR1 LGHNA, CDR2 YNFKEQ. CDR3 DNA sequence: TGTGCCAGCAGCCAAGGACAGAGCAATCAGCCCCAGCATTTT. Amino acids: CASSQGQSNQPQHF.

The genes are TRBV15 and TRBJ1-4; a possible D gene is TRBD1 (5 bases). This CDR3 contains 13 residues. Trimming took 5 bases from V and 8 from J, leaving 12 bases between them. Germline V CDR1 and CDR2: LNHNV, YYDKDF (reference sequence). In DNA form, the CDR3 reads TGTGCCACCAGCCGAGGTGGGGGGGAAAAACTGTTTTTT. Protein product: CATSRGGGEKLFF.

The chain is built from TRBV11-2 and TRBJ2-7; the D gene is possibly TRBD2 (5 bases). Trimming left V 1 base short and J 4 bases short, with 20 bases between. The CDR3 is 17 amino acids. Germline V lookup: CDR1 SGHAT, CDR2 FQNNGV. The CDR3 region is CASSLGGRRKPNYEQYF. CDR3 in DNA: TGTGCCAGCAGCTTAGGCGGGCGGAGAAAACCCAATTACGAGCAGTACTTC. Together with reference TRBV11-2 and TRBJ2-7, the CDR3 gives the full variable domain: EAGVAQSPRYKIIEKRQSVAFWCNPISGHATLYWYQQILGQGPKLLIQFQNNGVVDDSQLPKDRFSAERLKGVDSTLKIQPAKLEDSAVYLCASSLGGRRKPNYEQYFGPGTRLTVT.

This clone was observed a handful of times. The J gene is TRBJ2-7, the V gene TRBV6-5; TRBD2 matches at 8 bases. The CDR3 totals 15 residues. Germline CDR1 MNHEY, CDR2 SVGAGI. Trimming took 2 bases from V and 4 from J; bases not matched to a gene: 7. The CDR3: CASSYPGLAGYEQYF. For the CDR3, the DNA is TGTGCCAGCAGTTACCCGGGGCTAGCGGGTTACGAGCAGTACTTC.

This clone came up a few times. Within the sample, other DNA sequences also encode this same CDR3. This chain connects TRBV4-1 to TRBJ2-5, with 7 bases matching TRBD1. Trimming at V came to 3 bases and at J to 5 bases, leaving 9 bases not matched to a gene. The CDR3 is made up of 15 amino acids. Germline values: CDR1 MGHRA, CDR2 YSYEKL. In DNA, the CDR3 is TGCGCCAGCAGCCAGCCCGACAGGGTGGGCGAGACCCAGTACTTC. It codes for CASSQPDRVGETQYF.

The rearrangement uses TRBV6-5 and TRBJ1-4; D uncertain. V was shortened by 5 bases and J by 4 bases, with 5 bases between the two germline ends. Germline assignment: CDR1 MNHEY and CDR2 SVGAGI. The CDR3 is 12 amino acids. The CDR3 DNA reads TGTGCCAGCAGTACAAATAATGAAAAACTGTTTTTT. It translates to CASSTNNEKLFF.

V usage is TRBV9 and J usage is TRBJ2-7; D is unclear. Germline V CDR1 and CDR2: SGDLS, YYNGEE. This CDR3 is 14 amino acids long. V lost 0 bases and J lost 3, with 10 bases in between. The CDR3 sequence is CASSVGGQNYEQYF. The DNA of the CDR3 is TGTGCCAGCAGCGTAGGAGGTCAGAACTACGAGCAGTACTTC. Together with reference TRBV9 and TRBJ2-7, the CDR3 gives the full variable domain: DSGVTQTPKHLITATGQRVTLRCSPRSGDLSVYWYQQSLDQGLQFLIQYYNGEERAKGNILERFSAQQFPDLHSELNLSSLELGDSALYFCASSVGGQNYEQYFGPGTRLTVT.

Only a few counts were recorded for this clone. This chain uses TRBV2 with TRBJ2-1; 11 bases line up with TRBD2. CDR1 SNHLY and CDR2 FYNNEI come from the germline V gene. V trimming: 6 bases; J trimming: 9 bases; junction bases outside the gene matches: 4. This CDR3 spans 13 amino acids. CDR3 in DNA: TGTGCCAGCAGGTTGGGGACTAGCGGTGAGCAGTTCTTC. Protein sequence: CASRLGTSGEQFF.

In this sample, this clone turned up a few times. The V gene is TRBV30, the J gene TRBJ2-5, with TRBD1 as a possible D gene (6 bases). Germline V gene data show CDR1 as GTSNPN and CDR2 as SVGIG (reference sequence). V was clipped by 5 bases and J by 1 base, with 11 bases between them. The CDR3 consists of 13 residues. The DNA for the CDR3 is TGTGCCTGGGGGGGCGGCTTCCAAGAGACCCAGTACTTC. Translation: CAWGGGFQETQYF. The full variable domain, completed using reference TRBV30 and TRBJ2-5, is SQTIHQWPATLVQPVGSPLSLECTVEGTSNPNLYWYRQAAGRGLQLLFYSVGIGQISSEVPQNLSASRPQDRQFILSSKKLLLSDSGFYLCAWGGGFQETQYFGPGTRLLVL.